This T cell receptor (beta chain) was identified during a study of blood T cell repertoires in COVID-19. Study details: Some COVID-19 samples were acute and others convalescent; all came from the United States, Italy and Spain.

The CDR3 has 13 residues. Deletions cut 4 bases from V and 7 bases from J, with 14 bases between. From germline, CDR1 is SGHDT and CDR2 YYEEEE. In the study's own analysis: Estimated nucleated cell counts came from reference gene primer amplification. Sequencing was performed with immunoSEQ multiplex PCR; in TCRdb, only in-frame clones are kept and a portion is missing. Clonal size and the V and J genes are those of that table, whereas D and trimming came from the DNA. The sample has around 130,000 clones, about 81% seen once. This chain joins TRBV5-6 and TRBJ2-5; D gene ambiguous. The sequence came from a woman of 80 years or more with acute or convalescent COVID-19. Sample: peripheral blood. The CDR3 spells CASSQTRVGTQYF. DNA for the CDR3: TGTGCCAGCAGCCAGACCCGGGTGGGGACCCAGTACTTC.